The next 28 T cell receptor beta chains were all read from a single sample in a study of vaccination and CD4 T cells after COVID-19. Their target antigens are unknown. The Oncomine TCR Beta short-read assay was applied to DNA of cultured CD4+ T cells. TCRdb fed the PCR reads into MiXCR, producing one record per CDR3 protein. The sample records tens of thousands of distinct CDR3 sequences, 70% being singletons. The treatment here: approximately nine-day PBMC culture with coronavirus spike peptide pools or control peptides (ViraFEST assay). Specimen: CD4+ T cells from blood, cultured in vitro. The receptor source for this set is a human donor who had recovered from COVID-19.

The chain carries TRBV6-5 and TRBJ1-3; D is ambiguous. CDR3 length equals 13 residues. Germline V CDR1 and CDR2: MNHEY, SVGAGI. Trimming removed 0 bases at V and 5 bases at J, with 5 bases between. The CDR3 is CASSYSERNTIYF. CDR3 in DNA: TGTGCCAGCAGTTACTCCGAGCGAAACACCATATATTTT.

V usage is TRBV30 and J usage is TRBJ1-6; possible D gene TRBD1, 5 bases. V shed 7 bases and J shed 7 bases, with 20 bases lying between them. The CDR3 has 15 residues. Germline CDR1 GTSNPN, CDR2 SVGIG (reference sequence). The CDR3 loop is CASQGGALSNSPLHF. CDR3 nucleotides: TGTGCCTCCCAGGGAGGGGCGCTTTCCAATTCACCCCTCCACTTT.

This chain joins TRBV10-3 and TRBJ2-1, with TRBD2 matching 11 bases. The germline CDR1 and CDR2 sequences are ENHRY and SYGVKD. This CDR3 spans 15 amino acids. The V segment lost 2 bases and the J segment 6 bases; nucleotides outside the gene matches: 3. For the CDR3, the DNA is TGTGCCATCAGTGAGGGGCTAGCGGGAGGCAATGAGCAGTTCTTC. It encodes CAISEGLAGGNEQFF.

The CDR3 region has the DNA TGCAGTGCTAGTAAGGCAGGGGGCATCCGGCTTCCCCAGCCCCAGCATTTT. It encodes CSASKAGGIRLPQPQHF. This chain links TRBV20-1 with TRBJ1-5; 8 bases agree with TRBD1. CDR1 is DFQATT and CDR2 is SNEGSKA in the germline V gene (reference sequence). The CDR3 is made up of 17 amino acids. Unmatched junction bases numbered 17, after V lost 3 bases and J lost 7 bases.

This sequence joins TRBV4-1 and TRBJ1-1, with a weak D call TRBD1 (6 bases). V was pared by 3 bases and J by 5 bases, with 19 bases between. The V gene's germline CDR1 is MGHRA and CDR2 YSYEKL. The CDR3 totals 16 residues. DNA for the CDR3: TGCGCCAGCAGCCACCGATCGGACAGAGCCGGGACTGAAGCTTTCTTT. It codes for CASSHRSDRAGTEAFF.

CDR3 sequence reads: CASSGGGKGTDTQYF. CDR3 bases: TGTGCCAGCAGTGGGGGGGGCAAGGGCACAGATACGCAGTATTTT. The genes are TRBV28 and TRBJ2-3, with D maybe TRBD2 (7 bases). V was pared by 5 bases and J by 1 base, with 13 bases between. CDR1 MDHEN and CDR2 SYDVKM come from the germline V gene. The CDR3 length is 15 residues.

The CDR3 bases are TGTGCCAGCAGCCGAGGGGGGGCGCGGGGGTTAGATTCACCCCTCCACTTT. Translating gives CASSRGGARGLDSPLHF. The V and J genes are TRBV7-3 and TRBJ1-6, with TRBD1 as a possible D gene (6 bases). V lost 5 bases and J lost 8, with 22 bases in between. Germline V gene lookup returns CDR1 SGHTA and CDR2 FQGTGA. CDR3 length: 17 residues. Looking up the rest from reference TRBV7-3 and TRBJ1-6 gives the full variable domain: GAGVSQTPSNKVTEKGKYVELRCDPISGHTALYWYRQSLGQGPEFLIYFQGTGAADDSGLPNDRFFAVRPEGSVSTLKIQRTERGDSAVYLCASSRGGARGLDSPLHFGNGTRLTVT.

The chain employs TRBV20-1 and TRBJ1-5; D is perhaps TRBD1 (5 bases). CDR1 DFQATT and CDR2 SNEGSKA come from the germline V gene (reference sequence). This CDR3 is built from 13 residues. The germline V and J ends were trimmed by 7 bases and 6 bases, with 16 bases remaining between them. The CDR3 DNA reads as TGCAGTGTGGACGGGGCCATAGGTCAGCCCCAGCATTTT. This translates into CSVDGAIGQPQHF.

V usage is TRBV7-9 and J usage is TRBJ1-5, with a tentative D call TRBD1 (6 bases). Germline CDR1 and CDR2: SEHNR and FQNEAQ (reference sequence). The CDR3 sequence is 15 residues long. V shed 0 bases and J shed 2 bases, with 8 bases lying between them. Here the CDR3 DNA reads TGTGCCAGCAGCTTAGCACAGGGAGGCAATCAGCCCCAGCATTTT. The encoded protein is CASSLAQGGNQPQHF. Full variable domain (rest looked up from reference TRBV7-9 and TRBJ1-5): DTGVSQNPRHKITKRGQNVTFRCDPISEHNRLYWYRQTLGQGPEFLTYFQNEAQLEKSRLLSDRFSAERPKGSFSTLEIQRTEQGDSAMYLCASSLAQGGNQPQHFGDGTRLSIL.

The chain is built from TRBV10-3 and TRBJ2-5; 11 bases match TRBD1. The CDR3 has 14 amino acids. Germline lookup yields CDR1 ENHRY and CDR2 SYGVKD. Trimming removed 4 bases from V and 4 bases from J; junction bases left unmatched: 2. In DNA, the CDR3 is TGTGCCATCAGTGGGGGACAGGGGGGAGAGACCCAGTACTTC. Amino acids: CAISGGQGGETQYF.

This clonotype showed up just a few times. V gene TRBV30 combines with J gene TRBJ1-6, with TRBD1 as a possible D gene (5 bases). The CDR3 covers 14 residues. Germline V gene lookup returns CDR1 GTSNPN and CDR2 SVGIG (reference sequence). Trimming removed 2 bases at V and 8 bases at J, with 13 bases between. The CDR3 here is CAWSQTRGDSPLHF. CDR3 nucleotide sequence: TGTGCCTGGAGTCAGACCCGAGGGGATTCACCCCTCCACTTT.

V and J are TRBV14 and TRBJ2-5, with 9 bases identical to TRBD1. Germline V gene data show CDR1 as SGHDN and CDR2 as FVKESK. The CDR3 contains 17 residues. Trimming removed 7 bases from V and 5 bases from J; junction bases left unmatched: 17. CDR3 sequence reads: CASNHPGLQGAGETQYF. In DNA, the CDR3 is TGTGCCAGCAACCATCCCGGCTTACAGGGGGCAGGGGAGACCCAGTACTTC.

The gene calls are TRBV6-2 or TRBV6-3 and TRBJ2-7; D gene uncertain. V lost 6 bases and J 7 bases, leaving 25 bases between the germline ends. This CDR3 is 16 amino acids long. Germline V gene lookup returns CDR1 MNHEY and CDR2 SVGEGT. The CDR3 protein is CASRETPGQALGEQYF. The CDR3 DNA is TGTGCCAGCAGGGAAACGCCCGGCCAGGCCCTGGGGGAGCAGTACTTC.

The chain joins TRBV20-1 to TRBJ2-5, with TRBD2 as a possible D gene (6 bases). CDR3 size: 14 residues. The germline CDR1 and CDR2 sequences are DFQATT and SNEGSKA (reference sequence). Trimming stripped 0 bases from V and 5 bases from J, with 13 bases between. The CDR3 DNA reads TGCAGTGCTAGAGATCAAACGGGACTGGAGACCCAGTACTTC. This sequence encodes CSARDQTGLETQYF.

This clonotype was seen a few times. This rearrangement joins TRBV24-1 to TRBJ1-4, with D maybe TRBD1 (6 bases). The ends were cut back, 1 base at V and 10 bases at J, with 12 bases in the middle. Germline V gene lookup returns CDR1 KGHDR and CDR2 SFDVKD. The CDR3 is made up of 14 amino acids. The CDR3 here is CATSDLKQGGKLFF. In nucleotides, the CDR3 is TGTGCCACCAGTGATTTAAAACAGGGAGGAAAACTGTTTTTT.

The chain has TRBV20-1 and TRBJ1-5; D is perhaps TRBD1 (5 bases). Germline-derived CDR1 and CDR2 are DFQATT and SNEGSKA (reference sequence). Trimming removed 6 bases from V and 1 base from J, with 16 bases in between. The CDR3 spans 15 residues. CDR3 DNA: TGCAGTGCCCCACCCCCAGGGATGAGCAATCAGCCCCAGCATTTT. It specifies CSAPPPGMSNQPQHF.

The chain has TRBV30 and TRBJ1-2, with TRBD1 matching 8 bases. This CDR3 comprises 12 residues. Looked up from germline, CDR1 is GTSNPN and CDR2 is SVGIG (reference sequence). Trimming took 5 bases from V and 5 from J; bases not matched to a gene: 4. CDR3 residues: CAWGQGPYGYTF. CDR3 in DNA: TGTGCCTGGGGACAGGGTCCGTATGGCTACACCTTC. Supplemented by reference TRBV30 and TRBJ1-2, the full variable domain reads SQTIHQWPATLVQPVGSPLSLECTVEGTSNPNLYWYRQAAGRGLQLLFYSVGIGQISSEVPQNLSASRPQDRQFILSSKKLLLSDSGFYLCAWGQGPYGYTFGSGTRLTVV.

The V gene is TRBV7-6, the J gene TRBJ2-3; 7 nucleotides line up with TRBD2. The J segment lost 0 bases and the V segment lost 4 bases, leaving 4 bases of the junction unmatched. The CDR3 is 15 residues long. Germline values: CDR1 SGHVS, CDR2 FNYEAQ. The CDR3 bases are TGTGCCAGCAGCTCCCGGGACTACAGCACAGATACGCAGTATTTT. Residues: CASSSRDYSTDTQYF. The whole variable domain, remainder taken from reference TRBV7-6 and TRBJ2-3, is GAGVSQSPRYKVTKRGQDVALRCDPISGHVSLYWYRQALGQGPEFLTYFNYEAQQDKSGLPNDRFSAERPEGSISTLTIQRTEQRDSAMYRCASSSRDYSTDTQYFGPGTRLTVL.

V is TRBV28 and J is TRBJ2-7; 11 bases match TRBD1. The CDR3 covers 15 residues. After removal of 5 bases from V and 4 bases from J, the junction contained 7 bases not matched to a gene. Germline V gene sequence: CDR1 MDHEN, CDR2 SYDVKM. In nucleotides, the CDR3 is TGTGCCAGCAGTGAGGGACAGGGGGGAATTTACGAGCAGTACTTC. Translation gives CASSEGQGGIYEQYF.

The chain combines TRBV19 with TRBJ1-2; D is perhaps TRBD1 (6 bases). CDR3 length: 14 residues. The germline V gene encodes CDR1 LNHDA and CDR2 SQIVND (reference sequence). The germline V and J ends were trimmed by 4 bases and 7 bases, with 16 bases remaining between them. The CDR3 protein is CASSKNRDTGGYTF. In DNA, the CDR3 is TGTGCCAGTAGTAAGAACCGGGACACAGGTGGCTACACCTTC.

The chain joins TRBV18 to TRBJ2-7; the match to TRBD2 covers 14 bases. The V gene end was trimmed by 6 bases and the J gene end by 7 bases; junction bases not matched to a gene: 11. Germline V gene sequence: CDR1 KGHSH, CDR2 LQKENI. This CDR3 is 16 amino acids long. The CDR3 nucleotides read TGTGCCAGCTCCCAAAGGACTAGCGGGAGGATTGTGGAGCAGTACTTC. This gives the protein CASSQRTSGRIVEQYF.

The chain is built from TRBV7-9 and TRBJ1-4; 7 positions agree with TRBD1. Germline assignment: CDR1 SEHNR and CDR2 FQNEAQ (reference sequence). V shed 6 bases and J 3 bases; nucleotides not matched to a gene: 4. The CDR3 contains 14 residues. CDR3 coding DNA: TGTGCCAGCAGGTCGAGGGGGCCTAATGAAAAACTGTTTTTT. The encoded protein is CASRSRGPNEKLFF.

This chain joins TRBV7-3 and TRBJ2-2, with no clear D. Germline assignment: CDR1 SGHTA and CDR2 FQGTGA. The CDR3 covers 14 residues. V lost 5 bases and J 7 bases, leaving 14 bases between the germline ends. CDR3 region: CASSKNGIGGELFF. For the CDR3, the DNA is TGTGCCAGCAGCAAAAATGGCATAGGCGGGGAGCTGTTTTTT.

On this clonotype: The junction departs from germline at one end; a sequencing error may be responsible. The chain combines TRBV5-3 with TRBJ1-1, with D possibly being TRBD1 (5 bases). TRBV5-3 is an ORF for which the function is uncertain. The CDR3 consists of 12 residues. For the CDR3, the DNA is TGTGCCAGCAGCTTGGGGGACACTGAAGCTTTCTTT. Translation: CASSLGDTEAFF.

The chain uses TRBV6-1 and TRBJ1-1; a weak D match, TRBD1 (5 bases). Trimming took 6 bases from V and 0 from J, leaving 8 bases between them. Germline V gene data show CDR1 as MNHNS and CDR2 as SASEGT. The CDR3 totals 13 residues. Here the CDR3 DNA reads TGTGCCAGCAGACGAGGGGTGAACACTGAAGCTTTCTTT. As protein: CASRRGVNTEAFF.

J is TRBJ2-5 and V is TRBV7-8; D might be TRBD1 (5 bases). With 7 bases removed from V and 8 bases from J, the gap between germline ends came to 17 bases. Germline-derived CDR1 and CDR2 are SGHVS and FQNEAQ. The CDR3 consists of 13 residues. The CDR3 DNA follows: TGTGCCAGCACCTACCCGGTTAGGGGAACCCAGTACTTC. This sequence encodes CASTYPVRGTQYF.

The V and J genes are TRBV12-3 or TRBV12-4 and TRBJ1-5, with a possible D match to TRBD1 (5 bases). CDR3 length equals 16 residues. V was shortened by 7 bases and J by 6 bases, with 22 bases between the two germline ends. The CDR3 protein is CASTHGGVGFSQPQHF. As DNA, the CDR3 is TGTGCCAGCACCCACGGGGGGGTGGGCTTCAGTCAGCCCCAGCATTTT.

A few counts support this clonotype. This sequence joins TRBV6-1 and TRBJ1-2, with a possible D match to TRBD1 (5 bases). The germline gives CDR1 MNHNS, CDR2 SASEGT. V shed 5 bases and J shed 7 bases, with 14 bases lying between them. The CDR3 contains 13 residues. The CDR3 region has the DNA TGTGCCAGCAGTAAGGAGGGGCGGCGTGGCTACACCTTC. Its translation is CASSKEGRRGYTF.